This entry describes one TCR beta chain. What it recognizes is unknown. The sample belongs to a study of long-term antiretroviral therapy in people with HIV. Regarding the study as a whole: Regardless of time point, clones expanded before ART dominated the repertoire.

Samples were assayed with immunoSEQ v3.0 at survey level. Sequencing was performed with immunoSEQ multiplex PCR; in TCRdb, only in-frame clones are kept and a portion is missing. The sample holds roughly 18,000 clones; around 80% are singletons and the top ten take less than 15%. V lost 5 bases and J lost 1; bases outside the gene matches: 0. The CDR3 spans 15 residues. The germline V gene encodes CDR1 LGHNT and CDR2 FRNRAP. The sequencing used unsorted PBMCs, collected 2.9 years after starting antiretroviral therapy. The J gene is TRBJ1-4, the V gene TRBV12-5; 11 bases agree with TRBD1. The clonotype was recovered from a woman aged 25-40 years with HIV. The CDR3 coding sequence is TGTGCTAGTGGTGGGACAGGGGGAACTAATGAAAAACTGTTTTTT. Translation gives CASGGTGGTNEKLFF.